This passage covers 19 T cell receptor beta chains from one sample sequenced in a study of response to subunit inactivated influenza vaccine. TCRdb independently ran MiXCR on the RT-PCR reads; one entry per CDR3 protein. The sample shows 150,000 to 200,000 distinct CDR3 sequences, 12% of them seen only once. This sample was shared with a second study, whose subject was T cells expressing NK-cell markers. From that report: The authors made TCR beta cDNA libraries by 5'RACE template switching. This switching added a universal primer site and UMIs.

The material sequenced was CD8+ T cells sorted from PBMCs, taken 11 to 12 days after vaccination. The source is a man in his forties or fifties who received an inactivated influenza vaccine.

The V gene is TRBV7-6, the J gene TRBJ1-1; D remains ambiguous. The CDR3 runs to 13 residues. The V end was cut by 3 bases, the J end by 4 bases, with 9 bases between. CDR1 and CDR2 from the germline V gene are SGHVS and FNYEAQ. CDR3 in amino acids: CASSLELTTEAFF. As DNA, the CDR3 is TGTGCCAGCAGCTTGGAACTCACCACTGAAGCTTTCTTT.

This clonotype appeared once. The V and J genes are TRBV6-5 and TRBJ2-3; 7 bases match TRBD2. The CDR3 runs to 15 residues. In germline, CDR1 is MNHEY, CDR2 SVGAGI. V shed 2 bases and J 1 base; nucleotides not matched to a gene: 3. The chain's CDR3 is CASSYMAGGTDTQYF. CDR3 DNA sequence: TGTGCCAGCAGTTACATGGCGGGAGGCACAGATACGCAGTATTTT.

This clonotype was picked up a small number of times. The chain employs TRBV5-1 and TRBJ2-7; D may correspond to TRBD1 or TRBD2 (6 bases each). The CDR3 runs to 14 residues. The V gene's germline CDR1 is SGHRS and CDR2 YFSETQ. With 1 base removed from V and 5 bases from J, the gap between germline ends came to 13 bases. Written as DNA, the CDR3 is TGCGCCAGCAGCTTGCGTACAGGGACTCACGAGCAGTACTTC. Translated: CASSLRTGTHEQYF.

This clonotype was found a few times. The chain combines TRBV29-1 with TRBJ2-2; tentative D call: TRBD2 (5 bases). CDR1 and CDR2 (germline): SQVTM, ANQGSEA. With 5 bases removed from V and 13 bases from J, the gap between germline ends came to 17 bases. This CDR3 spans 12 amino acids. Here the CDR3 DNA reads TGCAGCGTTTGGGGTCCCGGAGGAGTGCTGTTTTTT. This sequence encodes CSVWGPGGVLFF.

This clonotype was seen more than once but under ten times. V and J are TRBV4-3 and TRBJ2-1; D uncertain. CDR1 and CDR2 (germline): LGHNA, YSLEER. Between the trimmed V and J ends, which lost 3 bases and 0 bases, there was a span of 9 bases. The CDR3 loop spans 15 amino acids. CDR3 amino acids: CASSHGPISYNEQFF. The CDR3 nucleotides read TGCGCCAGCAGCCACGGACCCATCTCCTACAATGAGCAGTTCTTC.

This clonotype has more than one count but fewer than ten. The chain is built from TRBV25-1 and TRBJ2-2; D is ambiguous. CDR3 length: 12 residues. Germline V lookup: CDR1 MGHDK, CDR2 SYGVNS. The ends were cut back, 6 bases at V and 4 bases at J, with 6 bases in the middle. CDR3 protein: CASSAGTGELFF. In nucleotides, the CDR3 is TGTGCCAGCAGCGCAGGCACCGGGGAGCTGTTTTTT.

This clonotype was observed many times. The rearrangement links TRBV6-2 or TRBV6-3 to TRBJ2-1; a weak D match, TRBD2 (7 bases). Trimming removed 0 bases at V and 1 base at J, with 10 bases between. Germline lookup yields CDR1 MNHEY and CDR2 SVGEGT. The CDR3 sequence is 16 residues long. The CDR3 DNA sequence: TGTGCCAGCAGTTACTCGGCGGGGGCATCCTACAATGAGCAGTTCTTC. Translated: CASSYSAGASYNEQFF.

This clonotype was observed a few times. The V gene is TRBV4-2, the J gene TRBJ2-7; D not resolved. The CDR3 loop spans 14 amino acids. Germline-derived CDR1 and CDR2 are LGHNA and YNFKEQ. V lost 0 bases to trimming and J lost 0 bases, with 6 bases between them. The DNA for the CDR3 is TGTGCCAGCAGCCAAGAAATGCTCTCCTACGAGCAGTACTTC. Translated: CASSQEMLSYEQYF.

V gene TRBV19 combines with J gene TRBJ2-7, with 7 bases lining up with TRBD1. Per the germline V gene, CDR1 is LNHDA and CDR2 is SQIVND (reference sequence). The CDR3 runs 14 residues. V lost 5 bases, J lost 3 bases, and 7 bases stayed unmatched. The DNA of the CDR3 is TGTGCCAGTAGTGCCGCGACAGGGAGCTACGAGCAGTACTTC. Its protein product is CASSAATGSYEQYF.

This clonotype was observed a handful of times. The chain couples TRBV15 to TRBJ2-7; D gene unclear. The ends were cut back, 0 bases at V and 6 bases at J, with 18 bases in the middle. The CDR3 is 16 amino acids. Germline V gives CDR1 LNHNV, CDR2 YYDKDF (reference sequence). The CDR3 nucleotides are TGTGCCACCAGCAGAGATTTGGGAATAGGCTTCACCGAGCAGTACTTC. Its protein is CATSRDLGIGFTEQYF. Full variable domain (outside the CDR3, taken from reference TRBV15 and TRBJ2-7): DAMVIQNPRYQVTQFGKPVTLSCSQTLNHNVMYWYQQKSSQAPKLLFHYYDKDFNNEADTPDNFQSRRPNTSFCFLDIRSPGLGDTAMYLCATSRDLGIGFTEQYFGPGTRLTVT.

This clonotype was observed a handful of times. The V and J genes are TRBV19 and TRBJ2-7; D remains unclear. This CDR3 contains 15 residues. The V gene lost 3 bases and the J gene lost 4 bases, with 16 bases spanning the gap. Germline assignment: CDR1 LNHDA and CDR2 SQIVND (reference sequence). In DNA form, the CDR3 reads TGTGCCAGTAGTATGGGCGGTCTCGGTGCTTACGAGCAGTACTTC. As protein: CASSMGGLGAYEQYF.

The chain couples TRBV20-1 to TRBJ2-1; a weak D match, TRBD2 (5 bases). The ends were cut back, 7 bases at V and 5 bases at J, with 9 bases in the middle. Per the germline V gene, CDR1 is DFQATT and CDR2 is SNEGSKA (reference sequence). This CDR3 spans 11 amino acids. For the CDR3, the DNA is TGCAGTGGAGGGTGGGACAATGAGCAGTTCTTC. Translating it yields CSGGWDNEQFF.

This clonotype was counted at least ten times. The V gene is TRBV6-5, the J gene TRBJ2-1; D unresolved. From germline, CDR1 is MNHEY and CDR2 SVGAGI. The ends were cut back, 3 bases at V and 5 bases at J, with 8 bases in the middle. This CDR3 spans 13 amino acids. The chain's CDR3 is CASSYGLNNEQFF. CDR3 DNA: TGTGCCAGCAGTTATGGTCTGAACAATGAGCAGTTCTTC.

The rearrangement uses TRBV6-5 and TRBJ2-5; a possible D gene is TRBD2 (5 bases). CDR3 length equals 16 residues. Deletions cut 0 bases from V and 4 bases from J, with 15 bases between. Germline V gene lookup returns CDR1 MNHEY and CDR2 SVGAGI. In nucleotides, the CDR3 is TGTGCCAGCAGTTACTCTAGCCGGGGATTCGGAGAGACCCAGTACTTC. Protein sequence: CASSYSSRGFGETQYF.

This clonotype came up many times. The chain has TRBV20-1 and TRBJ2-7; TRBD1 is a possible D gene (6 bases). V lost 6 bases, J lost 5 bases, and 11 bases lay in between. The CDR3 runs to 11 residues. Germline V gene lookup returns CDR1 DFQATT and CDR2 SNEGSKA (reference sequence). CDR3 amino acids: CSADRDNEQYF. The DNA of the CDR3 is TGCAGTGCGGATCGGGACAACGAGCAGTACTTC.

This clonotype was observed a handful of times. The chain links TRBV12-3 or TRBV12-4 to TRBJ2-7; D not resolved. The ends were cut back, 5 bases at V and 0 bases at J, with 11 bases in the middle. The length of the CDR3 is 14 residues. The CDR3 here is CASSGPRSSYEQYF. As DNA, the CDR3 is TGTGCCAGCAGTGGACCGAGGAGCTCCTACGAGCAGTACTTC.

This clonotype was counted ten times or more. This chain joins TRBV20-1 and TRBJ2-7; D is possibly TRBD2 (5 bases). V dropped 0 bases and J dropped 3 bases, with 18 bases sitting between them. This CDR3 has 16 amino acids. Germline lookup yields CDR1 DFQATT and CDR2 SNEGSKA (reference sequence). CDR3 sequence reads: CSARDKEGPDFYEQYF. The CDR3 nucleotides are TGCAGTGCTAGAGATAAAGAGGGCCCCGACTTCTACGAGCAGTACTTC.

The chain recombines TRBV29-1 with TRBJ2-6, with D maybe TRBD2 (6 bases). The CDR3 has 15 amino acids. Per the germline V gene, CDR1 is SQVTM and CDR2 is ANQGSEA. The V gene lost 2 bases and the J gene lost 4 bases, with 12 bases spanning the gap. The CDR3 DNA sequence: TGCAGCGTTGAATTAGGAGGGTACGGGGCCAACGTCCTGACTTTC. It codes for CSVELGGYGANVLTF.

This clonotype was seen a few times. The chain uses TRBV19 and TRBJ2-3; TRBD2 agrees at 8 bases. The CDR3 loop spans 15 amino acids. The V and J ends lost 3 bases and 4 bases, in that order; junction bases with no gene match: 6. Germline V CDR1 and CDR2: LNHDA, SQIVND (reference sequence). CDR3: CASSISGGAADTQYF. For the CDR3, the DNA is TGTGCCAGTAGTATTTCCGGGGGGGCGGCAGATACGCAGTATTTT.